This T cell receptor (beta chain) is drawn from a study of cytomegalovirus exposure and HLA in healthy donors. 60 Vbeta and 13 Jbeta primers were used in PCR. The assay was immunoSEQ multiplex PCR, and TCRdb's table has in-frame clones only and misses some. The data contain about 140,000 clones, 75% of them singletons. Germline CDR1 reads MNHEY; CDR2 reads SVGAGI. This CDR3 spans 14 amino acids. Trimming took 5 bases from V and 1 from J, leaving 9 bases between them. The sequenced sample was PBMCs. This clonotype was obtained from a middle-aged man in good health and CMV-seronegative. This chain joins TRBV6-5 and TRBJ1-5; D not resolved. The CDR3 loop reads CASSPPGSNQPQHF. The CDR3 region has the DNA TGTGCCAGCAGTCCCCCGGGGAGCAATCAGCCCCAGCATTTT.